This is a list of T cell receptor beta chains from one sample in a study of blood T cell repertoires in COVID-19. This table comes from immunoSEQ multiplex PCR, and its TCRdb copy is limited to in-frame clones, with some not included. The sample contains about 51,000 clones, approximately 84% of which appear only once. Material for sequencing was peripheral blood. These receptors were taken from a man between 45 and 60 years old with acute or convalescent COVID-19. Both conserved end residues are part of each CDR3. D genes are given only for firm matches. Size tells how often a clone was seen (once, few, many) or the class of an expanded clone, and some rows leave it out.

j_call d_call v_call clone_size cdr3_aa cdr3_nt
TRBJ1-1 . TRBV10-3 few CASNATRYTEAFF TGTGCCTCGAACGCCACCAGGTACACTGAAGCTTTCTTT
TRBJ2-5 . TRBV7-3 . CASSTTGILGETQYF TGTGCCAGCAGCACCACAGGCATCCTCGGGGAGACCCAGTACTTC
TRBJ1-4 TRBD1 TRBV28 . CASSSPRQGALEKLFF TGTGCCAGCAGTTCCCCGAGACAGGGGGCCCTTGAAAAACTGTTTTTT
TRBJ2-1 . TRBV1 . CTSSRGTGGKDYNEQFF TGCACCAGCAGCCGGGGGACAGGGGGAAAAGACTACAATGAGCAGTTCTTC
TRBJ2-2 TRBD1 TRBV6-5 . CASSYSIAGGTGELFF TGTGCCAGCAGTTACTCGATCGCAGGGGGCACCGGGGAGCTGTTTTTT
TRBJ2-7 . TRBV4-2 . CASSQVLARSYEQYF TGTGCCAGCAGCCAAGTCCTAGCGCGCTCCTACGAGCAGTACTTC
TRBJ1-2 . TRBV28 . CASSLGRSDGYTF TGTGCCAGCAGTTTAGGGAGAAGCGATGGCTACACCTTC
TRBJ2-7 TRBD2 TRBV7-8 . CASSLSGLAGDEQYF TGTGCCAGCAGCTTATCGGGACTAGCGGGGGACGAGCAGTACTTC
TRBJ2-5 . TRBV3-1/TRBV3-2 . CASSQDRTQYF TGTGCCAGCAGCCAAGATCGTACCCAGTACTTC
TRBJ2-2 TRBD2 TRBV28 once CASSIAGEFNTGELFF TGTGCCAGCAGTATAGCGGGAGAGTTTAACACCGGGGAGCTGTTTTTT
TRBJ2-2 TRBD2 TRBV4-1 . CASSHIAGGLNTGELFF TGCGCCAGCAGCCATATAGCGGGGGGGTTGAACACCGGGGAGCTGTTTTTT
TRBJ2-7 TRBD1 TRBV5-5 . CASSLYATGGEQYF TGTGCCAGCAGCTTGTACGCGACAGGGGGCGAGCAGTACTTC
TRBJ2-5 TRBD1 TRBV7-9 . CASSWGQPKETQYF TGTGCCAGCAGCTGGGGACAGCCAAAAGAGACCCAGTACTTC
TRBJ1-4 . TRBV30 . CAWSGQGKKLFF TGTGCCTGGAGTGGGCAGGGGAAAAAACTGTTTTTT
TRBJ2-5 TRBD1 TRBV2 . CASRGTGEETQYF TGTGCCAGCAGGGGGACAGGGGAAGAGACCCAGTACTTC
TRBJ1-6 . TRBV9 . CASSVGGDPYNSPLHF TGTGCCAGCAGCGTTGGTGGAGATCCGTATAATTCACCCCTCCACTTT
TRBJ1-5 . TRBV28 . CASSLTGFSQPQHF TGTGCCAGCAGTCTTACAGGGTTCAGTCAGCCCCAGCATTTT
TRBJ2-3 . TRBV9 once CASSVLASDTQYF TGTGCCAGCAGCGTACTAGCTTCAGATACGCAGTATTTT
TRBJ2-5 . TRBV3-1/TRBV3-2 . CASNQGRGLQETQYF TGTGCCAGCAACCAAGGGAGGGGGCTCCAAGAGACCCAGTACTTC
TRBJ2-7 . TRBV3-1/TRBV3-2 once CASSQGHSSSYEQYF TGTGCCAGCAGCCAGGGACATTCGAGCTCCTACGAGCAGTACTTC
TRBJ1-6 TRBD1 TRBV6-6 . CASRPPGQGSPLHF TGTGCCAGCAGACCTCCGGGACAGGGATCACCCCTCCACTTT
TRBJ2-2 . TRBV6-5 . CASSLTSAWTGELFF TGTGCCAGCAGCCTGACTAGTGCTTGGACCGGGGAGCTGTTTTTT
TRBJ2-7 TRBD2 TRBV7-8 once CASSRGLAGVGEQYF TGTGCCAGCAGCCGAGGACTAGCGGGAGTTGGCGAGCAGTACTTC
TRBJ2-3 . TRBV19 . CASSIIQGRGDTQYF TGTGCCAGTAGTATTATCCAGGGCAGGGGAGATACGCAGTATTTT
TRBJ2-3 TRBD2 TRBV18 . CASSPALAGVYTDTQYF TGTGCCAGCTCTCCGGCGCTAGCGGGGGTATACACAGATACGCAGTATTTT
TRBJ2-1 TRBD2 TRBV28 . CASKPLREGLRNEQFF TGTGCCAGCAAACCCCTCCGGGAGGGTTTGAGGAATGAGCAGTTCTTC
TRBJ1-1 . TRBV19 . CASSKGPGVIGNTEAFF TGTGCCAGTAGTAAGGGGCCTGGAGTCATCGGGAACACTGAAGCTTTCTTT
TRBJ1-5 TRBD1 TRBV3-1/TRBV3-2 . CASSQGEGAGQPQHF TGTGCCAGCAGCCAAGGTGAGGGGGCGGGTCAGCCCCAGCATTTT
TRBJ2-3 . TRBV7-6 . CASSLSPGSADTQYF TGTGCCAGCAGCTTAAGTCCGGGTTCGGCAGATACGCAGTATTTT
TRBJ2-2 TRBD1 TRBV19 . CASSETGADGELFF TGTGCCAGTTCAGAGACAGGGGCGGACGGGGAGCTGTTTTTT
TRBJ1-5 . TRBV6-5 . CASRRGLMKSQPQHF TGTGCCAGCCGTCGTGGGCTAATGAAGAGTCAGCCCCAGCATTTT
TRBJ2-3 TRBD2 TRBV7-9 . CASSPRTSGRARDTQYF TGTGCCAGCAGCCCTCGGACTAGCGGGAGGGCCAGGGATACGCAGTATTTT
TRBJ2-7 TRBD2 TRBV19 few CASRSGEGTYEQYF TGTGCCAGTAGAAGTGGGGAGGGTACCTACGAGCAGTACTTC
TRBJ2-2 . TRBV19 . CASSIRRERTGELFF TGTGCCAGTAGTATCCGGCGGGAAAGGACCGGGGAGCTGTTTTTT
TRBJ2-3 TRBD2 TRBV9 . CASKRSGSVLDTQYF TGTGCCAGCAAGAGGAGCGGGAGCGTTCTAGATACGCAGTATTTT
TRBJ2-2 . TRBV7-7 . CASSLQPPGANTGELFF TGTGCCAGCAGCTTACAACCTCCGGGGGCGAACACCGGGGAGCTGTTTTTT
TRBJ1-4 TRBD1 TRBV10-1 . CASNKSGGTNEKLFF TGCGCCAGCAACAAATCAGGGGGGACTAATGAAAAACTGTTTTTT
TRBJ2-1 TRBD2 TRBV18 . CASSRAAGGVNEQFF TGTGCCAGCTCCCGGGCTGCGGGAGGCGTAAATGAGCAGTTCTTC
TRBJ2-5 TRBD2 TRBV19 . CASSDGLARGGRKTQYF TGTGCCAGTAGTGACGGACTAGCACGGGGTGGGCGTAAGACCCAGTACTTC
TRBJ1-3 TRBD1 TRBV18 . CASSPQTGRSSGNTIYF TGTGCCAGCTCACCACAGACAGGGAGGTCTTCTGGAAACACCATATATTTT
TRBJ2-7 TRBD1 TRBV27 once CASSTTGGYEQYF TGTGCCAGCAGTACCACAGGGGGATACGAGCAGTACTTC
TRBJ1-1 . TRBV12-3/TRBV12-4 medium-sized CASSTGTYTEAFF TGTGCCAGCAGCACCGGGACATACACTGAAGCTTTCTTT
TRBJ2-1 TRBD2 TRBV27 once CASKVPSSSGGLEQFF TGTGCCAGCAAGGTGCCCTCATCTAGCGGGGGTTTGGAGCAGTTCTTC
TRBJ2-7 TRBD1 TRBV6-5 . CASSFGQANSYEQYF TGTGCCAGCAGTTTCGGACAGGCGAACTCCTACGAGCAGTACTTC
TRBJ2-7 . TRBV5-4 . CASSLEFSYEQYF TGTGCCAGCAGCTTGGAGTTCAGCTACGAGCAGTACTTC
TRBJ1-1 TRBD1 TRBV11-2 . CASSLGQGAFF TGTGCCAGCAGCTTAGGACAGGGTGCTTTCTTT
TRBJ2-2 TRBD2 TRBV4-1 . CASSQVVAGTNTGELFF TGCGCCAGCAGCCAAGTTGTAGCGGGAACGAACACCGGGGAGCTGTTTTTT
TRBJ2-7 . TRBV25-1 . CASSVSGGRDEQYF TGTGCCAGCAGTGTCTCCGGGGGAAGAGACGAGCAGTACTTC
TRBJ2-3 . TRBV6-5 . CASREGAGTDTQYF TGTGCCAGCAGGGAGGGGGCGGGTACAGATACGCAGTATTTT
TRBJ1-1 . TRBV15 . CATSRDGRSNTEAFF TGTGCCACCAGCAGAGATGGGAGATCGAACACTGAAGCTTTCTTT
TRBJ1-2 . TRBV4-2 . CASSQGGNYGYTF TGTGCCAGCAGCCAGGGAGGGAACTATGGCTACACCTTC
TRBJ2-5 . TRBV19 . CASSPRTGRGQETQYF TGTGCCAGTAGTCCAAGGACAGGGAGGGGTCAAGAGACCCAGTACTTC
TRBJ2-5 TRBD1 TRBV15 . CATSRVPGQGEETQYF TGTGCCACCAGCAGAGTGCCGGGACAGGGAGAAGAGACCCAGTACTTC
TRBJ2-2 TRBD2 TRBV5-1 . CASSGPAGGPNTGELFF TGCGCCAGCAGCGGACCAGCGGGGGGGCCGAACACCGGGGAGCTGTTTTTT
TRBJ2-2 . TRBV19 . CASSIIQQRTGELFF TGTGCCAGTAGTATTATCCAACAGAGAACCGGGGAGCTGTTTTTT